This is a list of T cell receptor beta chains from one sample in a study of cytomegalovirus exposure and HLA in healthy donors. Sequencing used immunoSEQ multiplex PCR; TCRdb keeps in-frame clones, though not all of them. The data show just under 45,000 clones, with under 60% seen just once and around 6% held by the top ten. Sequencing input: PBMCs. All receptors come from a man aged 55 to 70 in good health and CMV-seronegative. The CDR3 runs from the conserved cysteine through the conserved F or W. The order of the fields is D gene, V gene, clone size, J gene, CDR3 length, CDR3 protein, CDR3 DNA. The D gene is left open where the match is weak. The size entry is marked missing in some rows and otherwise reads once, few, many or a size class.

d_gene: NA
v_gene: TRBV30
abundance: few
j_gene: TRBJ2-2
len: 14
CDR3aa: CAWSLGPATGELFF
CDR3nt: TGTGCCTGGAGTCTAGGTCCGGCGACCGGGGAGCTGTTTTTT

d_gene: NA
v_gene: TRBV18
abundance: few
j_gene: TRBJ1-5
len: 14
CDR3aa: CASSPTAANQPQHF
CDR3nt: TGTGCCAGCTCACCAACGGCGGCGAATCAGCCCCAGCATTTT

d_gene: TRBD2
v_gene: TRBV5-1
abundance: NA
j_gene: TRBJ2-1
len: 14
CDR3aa: CASSLTTSESEQFF
CDR3nt: TGCGCCAGCAGCTTAACGACTAGCGAGAGTGAGCAGTTCTTC

d_gene: TRBD1
v_gene: TRBV19
abundance: medium-sized
j_gene: TRBJ1-2
len: 12
CDR3aa: CASSGRGPGYTF
CDR3nt: TGTGCCAGTAGTGGTAGGGGGCCTGGCTACACCTTC

d_gene: NA
v_gene: TRBV9
abundance: NA
j_gene: TRBJ2-5
len: 14
CDR3aa: CASSVGAGQETQYF
CDR3nt: TGTGCCAGCAGCGTAGGAGCAGGACAAGAGACCCAGTACTTC

d_gene: NA
v_gene: TRBV29-1
abundance: NA
j_gene: TRBJ1-3
len: 11
CDR3aa: CSARTGNTIYF
CDR3nt: TGCAGCGCGCGGACTGGAAACACCATATATTTT

d_gene: NA
v_gene: TRBV28
abundance: few
j_gene: TRBJ1-5
len: 15
CDR3aa: CASSSRVPPNQPQHF
CDR3nt: TGTGCCAGCAGCTCGCGGGTCCCGCCGAATCAGCCCCAGCATTTT

d_gene: TRBD1
v_gene: TRBV6-5
abundance: NA
j_gene: TRBJ1-2
len: 14
CDR3aa: CASSPTGVGYGYTF
CDR3nt: TGTGCCAGCAGTCCCACAGGGGTCGGCTATGGCTACACCTTC

d_gene: TRBD1
v_gene: TRBV27
abundance: NA
j_gene: TRBJ1-2
len: 12
CDR3aa: CASRGQAYGYTF
CDR3nt: TGTGCCAGCAGGGGACAGGCCTATGGCTACACCTTC

d_gene: TRBD1
v_gene: TRBV10-3
abundance: NA
j_gene: TRBJ2-6
len: 16
CDR3aa: CAISPGQGSGANVLTF
CDR3nt: TGTGCCATCAGTCCGGGACAGGGATCCGGGGCCAACGTCCTGACTTTC